Listed below are T cell receptor beta chains from one sample, sequenced in a study of response to subunit inactivated influenza vaccine. TCRdb processed the RT-PCR reads anew with MiXCR; each CDR3 protein has one entry. In the table there are about 540,000 distinct CDR3 sequences, roughly 25% of which are singletons. These data are also associated with another study on T cells expressing NK-cell markers.

The source was CD4+ T cells sorted from PBMCs, collected approximately 13 days after vaccination. Source of these receptors: a man aged 50-59 years who received an inactivated influenza vaccine. Both conserved end residues are trimmed from each CDR3. D genes are given only for firm matches.

-	TRBV10-3	AISESRDDQPQH
-	TRBV5-1	ASSFSANYGYT
TRBD1	TRBV20-1	SALKPGQRYEQY
-	TRBV12-3/TRBV12-4	ASGERYNEQF
TRBD1	TRBV29-1	SVKTGTGNSPLH
-	TRBV27	ASSLASGPAYEQY
-	TRBV10-3	AISRLIVNTEAF
TRBD1	TRBV5-5	ASSTGTGGYNEQF
-	TRBV7-2	ASSPQVALNTEAF
-	TRBV7-9	ASSPGRVVEQY
TRBD2	TRBV11-2	ASSSLTSGPSDTQY
-	TRBV2	ASSGGAYYEQY
-	TRBV7-2	ATSHGGVSYNSPLH
-	TRBV4-1	ASSQSAGMSYNEQF
-	TRBV7-3	ASSLTEISTDTQY
TRBD2	TRBV15	ATSRGRSLSGTQETQY
-	TRBV5-1	ASSLTLSRFYNEQF
-	TRBV10-3	AISDRDTGELF
TRBD1	TRBV28	AGRTGGNTGELF
TRBD1	TRBV28	ASSPGGERDYEQY
-	TRBV5-1	ASSLETPRSGNTIY
-	TRBV3-1	ASSFDWTTDTQY
-	TRBV12-3/TRBV12-4	ASSRTSYGYT
-	TRBV29-1	SVAGGAETQY
-	TRBV20-1	SARDKLATDTQY
-	TRBV9	ASSVSLHGELF
TRBD1	TRBV20-1	SASRTGDNNEQF
TRBD2	TRBV11-1	ASSSLAGVSYEQY
-	TRBV10-3	AISDWGDSEQF
-	TRBV20-1	SARGGAYEQY
TRBD1	TRBV7-2	ASSSGQGIIVNEQF
-	TRBV6-1	ASRPTWAPDRNEQF
-	TRBV18	ASSPSTFSTEAF
-	TRBV12-3/TRBV12-4	ASSPGGPETGELF
-	TRBV7-2	ASSRTRTSGDTQY
TRBD1	TRBV19	ATSTGDRNIQY
-	TRBV9	ASSVGGQLNSPLH